This record looks at one T cell receptor beta chain sequence and its context. Authors' processing steps: Amplifying reference gene primers gave estimates of nucleated cell counts. TCRdb's copy holds only in-frame clones and misses some; the assay was immunoSEQ multiplex PCR. Clonal size and the V and J genes are those of that table, whereas D and trimming came from the DNA. The sample carries hundreds of thousands of clones, around nine tenths recorded once. The data were taken from a study of blood T cell repertoires in COVID-19. Overall study: Collection of acute and convalescent COVID-19 samples took place in the United States, Italy and Spain. PBMCs, B-cell-depleted T cells, or T cells provided the cDNA or gDNA that made up the material.

This receptor was identified in a man in his 70s with acute or convalescent COVID-19. The sample comprised peripheral blood.

The CDR3 bases are TGTGCCAGCAGTGAAACCACCCACAGGTCCCACGAGCAGTACTTC. The encoded protein is CASSETTHRSHEQYF. The chain employs TRBV6-1 and TRBJ2-7; D may be TRBD1 (5 bases). V was pared by 2 bases and J by 5 bases, with 16 bases between. Germline-derived CDR1 and CDR2 are MNHNS and SASEGT. The CDR3 totals 15 residues.